This TCR beta chain came from a study of blood T cell repertoires in COVID-19. Profiled with immunoSEQ multiplex PCR; TCRdb holds only in-frame clones, not every one. The sample has some 370,000 clones, approximately 89% seen once. Seattle's cohort entered during active infection and was followed longitudinally. This clone was found once. This receptor was identified in a woman aged 25-40 years with COVID-19, enrolled during active disease. The sample taken for sequencing was peripheral blood.

CDR3 in DNA: TGCGCCAGCAGCCAAGAGGGTGGGGGCGGAATTAACACCGGGGAGCTGTTTTTT. Translating it yields CASSQEGGGGINTGELFF. The chain has TRBV4-1 and TRBJ2-2; TRBD1 might be the D (6 bases). Trimming removed 0 bases from V and 2 bases from J, with 16 bases in between. The germline V gene has CDR1 MGHRA and CDR2 YSYEKL. This CDR3 is built from 18 residues.